The present entry profiles one T cell receptor beta chain with its context. There is no known antigen for this receptor. The record has no base qualities; no much larger clone is one base away. The record originates from a study of blood T cell repertoires in COVID-19 (dated by TCRdb to the early 2020s). A note on the overall study: Samples from collaborators originated in the United States, Italy and Spain and spanned both the acute and convalescent phases of COVID-19. The material from the prospective study consisted of cDNA or gDNA derived from T cells, B-cell-depleted T cells, or PBMCs. Subjects who had been exposed to COVID-19, were actively infected with it, or had recovered from it provided the deeply sampled blood TCRbeta repertoires that made up the dataset. The repertoires were released in a freely available public database meant as a resource for research on the immune response to SARS-CoV-2. The samples were drawn from the first 160 participants of the ongoing ImmuneRACE study and from 1,200 or so subjects provided by 6 global collaborators. A de-identified subject ID, COVID-19 status, age in years and sex were almost always included in the sample metadata. Where HLA class I and class II types were available, the types were taken from metadata supplied by the sample provider, not from assay-based typing.

Participants in the prospective study were enrolled through a virtual design, were aged roughly 18 to 90 years, and lived in roughly 25 United States geographic areas. In the prospective study, participants were assigned to cohorts based on the clinical history participants reported in a screening survey and a study questionnaire. ImmuneRACE Cohort 3 recovered participants were defined by two consecutive negative NP/OP PCR tests, healthcare professional clearance, or symptom resolution. Each participant in the prospective study had whole blood, serum and a nasopharyngeal or oropharyngeal swab collected by mobile phlebotomists. Over an approximately 2-month period, participants in the prospective study had the option of providing additional blood draws and questionnaires. Prospective study blood samples were shipped either frozen or at room temperature before DNA extraction. Measured from the cysteine to the phenylalanine, the CDR3 is 13 residues long. Kept here is only the CDR3 DNA, which spans 39 bases and is read in frame from base 1. Trimming accounts for 4 bases at V and 11 bases at J, while the number of junction bases matched to no gene is 7. CDR1 and CDR2 are drawn from the germline V gene (reference sequence): LNHDA, SQIVND.

TCRbeta CDR3 regions were amplified from genomic DNA by means of the immunoSEQ Assay, a bias-controlled multiplex PCR. For the original study's pipeline: The number of nucleated cells in each sample was estimated by amplification of reference gene primers within the assay. To quantify the absolute abundance of each unique TCRbeta CDR3 rearrangement, sequence reads were collapsed and filtered. For each sample, productive Simpson clonality was calculated as the square root of Simpson's diversity index over productive rearrangements. TCRdb obtained this table from immuneACCESS and retained in-frame rearrangements with V and J assigned. These tables miss some clones; where compared with another copy, unresolved V genes account for less than half of the shortfall, and the remainder is unexplained. V and J calls and clone size are as listed in that table; D and trimming were resolved from the DNA. A total of over 300,000 clones appear in this sample, 70% to 90% of them only once. The biggest ten clones account for roughly 2.3% of the sample.

Beyond this particular receptor, the publication reports: Clinical and demographic metadata were provided uncurated, with the amount varying by source and participant.

The rearranged chain carries TRBV19 and TRBJ1-5, with 8 bases in between that match TRBD1. Material: PBMCs or T cells enriched from blood (not recorded which). This clonotype was sampled from a man aged 25-40 years who had recovered from COVID-19. The CDR3 protein: CASSTDRGRAQHF. At the DNA level, the sequence is TGTGCCAGTAGTACAGACAGGGGTAGGGCCCAGCATTTT.